This TCR beta chain was recorded in a study of OX40 agonist ivuxolimab in advanced cancers. As for the study in general: At 82.7% male, the cohort had a mean age of about 60 years, ranging from roughly 20 to 80.

Study-wide findings and caveats: There was clonal expansion of CD4+ and CD8+ blood T cells by week 6 at 0.1 to 3.0 mg/kg.

Of note for this clone: Its antigen is still unknown.

Measured with immunoSEQ multiplex PCR; TCRdb has only the in-frame clones, and not every one. Of about 50,000 clones listed, 87% are singletons. This CDR3 is built from 12 residues. Germline assignment: CDR1 GTSNPN and CDR2 SVGIG (reference sequence). V lost 3 bases and J lost 7, with 10 bases in between. The sample was CD4+ or CD8+ T cells sorted from blood, taken in a trial of the OX40 agonist ivuxolimab. The chain is built from TRBV30 and TRBJ2-1, with D tentatively TRBD1 or TRBD2 (5 bases each). The sequence was collected from an adult with an advanced solid tumor such as melanoma, head and neck, liver or kidney cancer. The CDR3 is CAWSFGGNEQFF. The DNA for the CDR3 is TGTGCCTGGAGCTTTGGGGGTAATGAGCAGTTCTTC.